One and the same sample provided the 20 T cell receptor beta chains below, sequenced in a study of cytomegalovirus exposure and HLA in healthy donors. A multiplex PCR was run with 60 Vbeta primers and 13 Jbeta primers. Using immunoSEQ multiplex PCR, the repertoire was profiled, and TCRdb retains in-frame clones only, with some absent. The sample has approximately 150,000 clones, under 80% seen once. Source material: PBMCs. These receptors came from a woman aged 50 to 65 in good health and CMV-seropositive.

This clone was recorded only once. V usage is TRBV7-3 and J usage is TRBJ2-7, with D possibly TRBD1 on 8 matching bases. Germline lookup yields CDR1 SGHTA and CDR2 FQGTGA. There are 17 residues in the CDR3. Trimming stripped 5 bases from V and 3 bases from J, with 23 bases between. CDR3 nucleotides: TGTGCCAGCAGCCCCCGGGAGGACAGGGACGATGGCTACGAGCAGTACTTC. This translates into CASSPREDRDDGYEQYF.

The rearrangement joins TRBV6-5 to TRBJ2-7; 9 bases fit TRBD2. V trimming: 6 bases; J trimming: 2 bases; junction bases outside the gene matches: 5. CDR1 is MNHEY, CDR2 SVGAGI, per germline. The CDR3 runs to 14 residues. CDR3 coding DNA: TGTGCCAGCAGAGAGACTAGCGGACCCTACGAGCAGTACTTC. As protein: CASRETSGPYEQYF.

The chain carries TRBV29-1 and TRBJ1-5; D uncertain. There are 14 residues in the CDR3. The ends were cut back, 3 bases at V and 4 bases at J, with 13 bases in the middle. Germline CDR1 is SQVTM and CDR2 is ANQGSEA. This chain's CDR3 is CSVEVEGGNQPQHF. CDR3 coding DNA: TGCAGCGTTGAGGTGGAGGGTGGGAATCAGCCCCAGCATTTT. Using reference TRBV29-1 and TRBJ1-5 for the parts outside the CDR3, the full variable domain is SAVISQKPSRDICQRGTSLTIQCQVDSQVTMMFWYRQQPGQSLTLIATANQGSEATYESGFVIDKFPISRPNLTFSTLTVSNMSPEDSSIYLCSVEVEGGNQPQHFGDGTRLSIL.

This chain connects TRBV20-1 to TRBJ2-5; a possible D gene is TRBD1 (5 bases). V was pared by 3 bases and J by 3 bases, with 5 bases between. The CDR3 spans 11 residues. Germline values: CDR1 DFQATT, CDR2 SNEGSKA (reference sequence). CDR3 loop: CSASREETQYF. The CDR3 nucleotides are TGCAGTGCTAGCAGGGAAGAGACCCAGTACTTC.

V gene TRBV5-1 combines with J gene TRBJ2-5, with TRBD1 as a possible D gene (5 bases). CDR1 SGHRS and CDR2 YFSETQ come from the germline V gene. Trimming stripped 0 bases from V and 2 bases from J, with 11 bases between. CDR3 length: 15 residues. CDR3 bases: TGCGCCAGCAGCTTGGCTGGCAGGGATCAAGAGACCCAGTACTTC. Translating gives CASSLAGRDQETQYF.

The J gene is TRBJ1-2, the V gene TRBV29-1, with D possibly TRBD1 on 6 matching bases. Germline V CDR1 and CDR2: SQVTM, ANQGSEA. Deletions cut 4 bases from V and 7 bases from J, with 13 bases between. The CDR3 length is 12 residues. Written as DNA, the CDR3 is TGCAGCGTTGGAGGGGGGGGCAGTGGCTACACCTTC. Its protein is CSVGGGGSGYTF. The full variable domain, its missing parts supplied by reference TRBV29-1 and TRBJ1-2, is SAVISQKPSRDICQRGTSLTIQCQVDSQVTMMFWYRQQPGQSLTLIATANQGSEATYESGFVIDKFPISRPNLTFSTLTVSNMSPEDSSIYLCSVGGGGSGYTFGSGTRLTVV.

The CDR3 spells CASSPPIRQSYNEQFF. The CDR3 DNA sequence: TGTGCCAGCTCACCACCAATTAGACAATCCTACAATGAGCAGTTCTTC. The chain carries TRBV18 and TRBJ2-1; D gene unclear. The germline CDR1 and CDR2 sequences are KGHSH and LQKENI. The CDR3 covers 16 residues. The ends were cut back, 0 bases at V and 1 base at J, with 10 bases in the middle.

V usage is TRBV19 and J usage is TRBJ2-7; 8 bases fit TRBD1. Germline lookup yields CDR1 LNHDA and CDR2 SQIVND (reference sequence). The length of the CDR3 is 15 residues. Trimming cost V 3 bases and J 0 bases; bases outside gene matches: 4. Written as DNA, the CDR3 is TGTGCCAGTAGTATTGGACAGGGCAGCTCCTACGAGCAGTACTTC. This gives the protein CASSIGQGSSYEQYF.

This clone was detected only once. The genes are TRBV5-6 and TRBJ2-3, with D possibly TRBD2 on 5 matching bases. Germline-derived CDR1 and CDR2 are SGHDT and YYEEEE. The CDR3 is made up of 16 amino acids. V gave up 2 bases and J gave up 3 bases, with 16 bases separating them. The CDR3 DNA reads TGTGCCAGCAGCTTAGGGCTCAGACGGAGGACAGATACGCAGTATTTT. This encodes CASSLGLRRRTDTQYF.

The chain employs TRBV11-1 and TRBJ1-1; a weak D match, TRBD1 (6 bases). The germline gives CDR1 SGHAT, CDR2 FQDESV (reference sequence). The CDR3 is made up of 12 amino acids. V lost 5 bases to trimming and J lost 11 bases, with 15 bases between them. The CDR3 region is CASSLGQPQAFF. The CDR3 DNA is TGTGCCAGCAGCCTCGGACAGCCTCAGGCTTTCTTT.

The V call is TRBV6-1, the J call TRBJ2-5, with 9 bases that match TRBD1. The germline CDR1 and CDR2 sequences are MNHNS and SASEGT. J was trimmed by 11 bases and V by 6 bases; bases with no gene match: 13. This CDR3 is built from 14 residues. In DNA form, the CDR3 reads TGTGCCAGCAGCCCACAACAGGGGGCGGGGGAGCAGTACTTC. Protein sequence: CASSPQQGAGEQYF.

The CDR3 DNA follows: TGTGCCTGGAGTGTACAGGGAAGGCACGTAGATACGCAGTATTTT. This codes for CAWSVQGRHVDTQYF. This chain connects TRBV30 to TRBJ2-3; TRBD1 might be the D (6 bases). Trimming removed 0 bases at V and 5 bases at J, with 15 bases between. There are 15 residues in the CDR3. Germline CDR1 reads GTSNPN; CDR2 reads SVGIG (reference sequence).

For the CDR3, the DNA is TGTGCCAGCGGGGACAGGTCGACCTACTCTGGGGCCAACGTCCTGACTTTC. This codes for CASGDRSTYSGANVLTF. The V call is TRBV5-8, the J call TRBJ2-6; 8 bases match TRBD1. V shed 7 bases and J 0 bases; nucleotides not matched to a gene: 9. Germline CDR1 is SGHTS and CDR2 is YDEGEE. The CDR3 consists of 17 residues.

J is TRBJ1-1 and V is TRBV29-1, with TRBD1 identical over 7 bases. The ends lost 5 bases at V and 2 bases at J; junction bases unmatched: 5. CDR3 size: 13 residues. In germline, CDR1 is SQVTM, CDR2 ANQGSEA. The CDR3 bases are TGCAGCGTTCGCGAGGGGGCCAACACTGAAGCTTTCTTT. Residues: CSVREGANTEAFF.

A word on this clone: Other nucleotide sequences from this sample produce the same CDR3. CDR3 sequence (DNA): TGCGCCAGCAGCTTGGGGCGGGGGGCCACAGATACGCAGTATTTT. Its protein product is CASSLGRGATDTQYF. This rearrangement joins TRBV5-1 to TRBJ2-3; TRBD2 aligns across 8 bases. CDR3 length equals 15 residues. CDR1 is SGHRS and CDR2 is YFSETQ in the germline V gene. Trimming at V came to 0 bases and at J to 2 bases, leaving 2 bases not matched to a gene.

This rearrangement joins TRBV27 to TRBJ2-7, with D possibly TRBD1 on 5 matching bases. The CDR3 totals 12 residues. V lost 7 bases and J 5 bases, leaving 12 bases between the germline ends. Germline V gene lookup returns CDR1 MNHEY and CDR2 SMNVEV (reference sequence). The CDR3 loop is CASKSGADEQYF. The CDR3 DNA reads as TGTGCCAGCAAAAGTGGGGCGGACGAGCAGTACTTC.

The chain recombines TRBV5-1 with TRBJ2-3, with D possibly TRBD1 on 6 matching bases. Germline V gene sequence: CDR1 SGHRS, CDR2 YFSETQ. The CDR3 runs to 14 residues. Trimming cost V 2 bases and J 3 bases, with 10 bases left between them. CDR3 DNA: TGCGCCAGCAGCTTTCACAGGGAAACAGATACGCAGTATTTT. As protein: CASSFHRETDTQYF. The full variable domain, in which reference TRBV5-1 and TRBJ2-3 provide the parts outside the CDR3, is KAGVTQTPRYLIKTRGQQVTLSCSPISGHRSVSWYQQTPGQGLQFLFEYFSETQRNKGNFPGRFSGRQFSNSRSEMNVSTLELGDSALYLCASSFHRETDTQYFGPGTRLTVL.

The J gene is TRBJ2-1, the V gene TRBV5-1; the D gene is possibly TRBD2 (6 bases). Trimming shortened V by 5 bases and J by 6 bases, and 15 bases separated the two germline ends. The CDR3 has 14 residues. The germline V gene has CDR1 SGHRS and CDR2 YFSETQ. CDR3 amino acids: CASRRLEASNEQFF. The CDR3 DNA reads TGCGCCAGCAGGAGACTAGAGGCTTCCAATGAGCAGTTCTTC.

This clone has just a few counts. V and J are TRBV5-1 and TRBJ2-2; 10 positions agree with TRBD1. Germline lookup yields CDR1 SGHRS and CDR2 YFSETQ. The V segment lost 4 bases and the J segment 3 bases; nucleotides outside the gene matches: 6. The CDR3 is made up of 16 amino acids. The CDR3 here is CASSPGQGLDTGELFF. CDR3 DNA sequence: TGCGCCAGCAGCCCGGGACAGGGGTTAGACACCGGGGAGCTGTTTTTT.

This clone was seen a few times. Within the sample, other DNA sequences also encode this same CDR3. The CDR3 DNA sequence: TGCAGTGGGACAGTCCAAGAGACCCAGTACTTC. Translation: CSGTVQETQYF. This chain links TRBV20-1 with TRBJ2-5; the D gene is possibly TRBD1 (6 bases). The CDR3 is 11 residues long. The germline CDR1 and CDR2 sequences are DFQATT and SNEGSKA (reference sequence). V lost 7 bases and J lost 1, with 7 bases in between.